This TCR beta chain appears in the sequencing data of a study of blood T cell repertoires in COVID-19. Study at large: T cells, B-cell-depleted T cells, or PBMCs provided the cDNA or gDNA that served as material.

In assigning cohorts, the study relied on participant-reported clinical history. Among Cohort 3 donors, those recovered had two negative PCRs, clearance, or symptom resolution. V lost 5 bases to trimming and J lost 4 bases; unmatched junction nucleotides: 7. The V gene's germline CDR1 is LNHDA and CDR2 SQIVND (reference sequence). The CDR3 contains 15 residues. This clone came up once. This table comes from immunoSEQ multiplex PCR, and its TCRdb copy is limited to in-frame clones, with some not included. The sample holds fewer than 350,000 clones, about nine tenths seen once. Sequencing used PBMCs or T cells enriched from blood (not recorded which). The J gene is TRBJ1-1, the V gene TRBV19; 10 bases are shared with TRBD1. The TCR sequence derives from a middle-aged woman who had recovered from COVID-19. The CDR3 DNA is TGTGCCAGTAGTTGGCTCCGGGACAGGGGCACTGAAGCTTTCTTT. The encoded protein is CASSWLRDRGTEAFF.